The next 19 T cell receptor beta chains were all read from a single sample in a study of blood T cell repertoires in COVID-19. Some clones are missing from TCRdb's copy, which holds only in-frame ones; the method was immunoSEQ multiplex PCR. The repertoire includes around 340,000 clones, around 85% of them detected once, and about 4.2% sits in the top ten. Sequencing was carried out using PBMCs or T cells enriched from blood (not recorded which). The receptor set was obtained from a woman aged 40 to 50 with acute COVID-19.

This clone was detected many times. The CDR3: CSASQGIRGYTF. CDR3 nucleotides: TGCAGTGCTAGTCAGGGGATTCGTGGCTACACCTTC. This chain uses TRBV20-1 with TRBJ1-2, with D maybe TRBD1 (6 bases). The CDR3 length is 12 residues. Trimming stripped 3 bases from V and 7 bases from J, with 12 bases between. Germline lookup yields CDR1 DFQATT and CDR2 SNEGSKA (reference sequence).

The rearrangement uses TRBV27 and TRBJ1-5, with 8 bases lining up with TRBD1. The germline V gene has CDR1 MNHEY and CDR2 SMNVEV (reference sequence). Germline trimming cut 0 bases from V and 4 bases from J; bases unmatched to any gene: 8. The CDR3 loop spans 17 amino acids. The CDR3 here is CASSLSQGAAYNQPQHF. In nucleotides, the CDR3 is TGTGCCAGCAGTTTATCGCAGGGGGCTGCATATAATCAGCCCCAGCATTTT.

The rearrangement uses TRBV9 and TRBJ2-5; TRBD1 matches at 7 bases. The CDR3 runs 16 residues. With V trimmed by 4 bases and J by 2 bases, 11 bases remained unmatched. Looked up from germline, CDR1 is SGDLS and CDR2 is YYNGEE. The CDR3 spells CASSPKEGQPQETQYF. CDR3 nucleotide sequence: TGTGCCAGCAGCCCCAAAGAGGGACAGCCTCAAGAGACCCAGTACTTC.

The V and J genes are TRBV11-3 and TRBJ1-2; TRBD1 matches at 10 bases. The germline V gene has CDR1 SGHNT and CDR2 YENEEA. Trimming took 5 bases from V and 6 from J; bases not matched to a gene: 3. The CDR3 is 13 amino acids. The CDR3 DNA reads as TGTGCCAGCAGCAGAGGGACAGGGGATGGCTACACCTTC. Amino acid sequence: CASSRGTGDGYTF.

The V call is TRBV4-3, the J call TRBJ2-2; TRBD1 might be the D (6 bases). V was trimmed by 1 base and J by 6 bases, leaving 12 bases between them. The CDR3 contains 15 residues. Germline V gene data show CDR1 as LGHNA and CDR2 as YSLEER. The CDR3 coding sequence is TGCGCCAGCAGCCAAGTACCACAGGGTCCCGGGGAGCTGTTTTTT. It codes for CASSQVPQGPGELFF.

This clone occurred once. The chain joins TRBV2 to TRBJ2-3; D might be TRBD2 (5 bases). V shed 5 bases and J shed 2 bases, with 14 bases lying between them. The CDR3 spans 15 residues. Germline V gene data show CDR1 as SNHLY and CDR2 as FYNNEI. CDR3 protein: CASSLNSRDTDTQYF. In DNA form, the CDR3 reads TGTGCCAGCAGTCTGAATAGTCGGGACACAGATACGCAGTATTTT.

V and J are TRBV7-2 and TRBJ1-3, with TRBD1 matching over 7 bases. Germline V gene sequence: CDR1 SGHTA, CDR2 FQGNSA. V was clipped by 5 bases and J by 1 base; unmatched bases: 14. The CDR3 sequence is 18 residues long. The CDR3: CASSQTLRQGSSGNTIYF. CDR3 coding DNA: TGTGCCAGCAGCCAGACGTTAAGACAGGGCAGTTCTGGAAACACCATATATTTT.

This clone has more than one count but fewer than ten. The rearrangement links TRBV14 to TRBJ2-1, with 9 bases lining up with TRBD1. The CDR3 has 15 amino acids. CDR1 and CDR2 from the germline V gene are SGHDN and FVKESK. Germline trimming cut 4 bases from V and 8 bases from J; bases unmatched to any gene: 9. The CDR3 sequence is CASSRGTGLFYEQFF. DNA for the CDR3: TGTGCCAGCAGCCGAGGGACAGGGCTGTTTTATGAGCAGTTCTTC.

This clone was counted once. The rearrangement links TRBV18 to TRBJ2-2; possibly TRBD2 for D (6 bases). The V gene's germline CDR1 is KGHSH and CDR2 LQKENI. Deletions cut 2 bases from V and 4 bases from J, with 8 bases between. The CDR3 covers 14 residues. Here the CDR3 DNA reads TGTGCCAGCTCACCATCCGGGAGCACCGGGGAGCTGTTTTTT. Translated, it gives CASSPSGSTGELFF.

The chain's CDR3 is CASSSPTQGDEKLFF. CDR3 DNA sequence: TGTGCCAGCAGTTCACCTACTCAGGGTGATGAAAAACTGTTTTTT. The chain combines TRBV27 with TRBJ1-4, with D perhaps matching TRBD1 (5 bases). This CDR3 spans 15 amino acids. V was trimmed by 4 bases and J by 6 bases, leaving 15 bases between them. CDR1 and CDR2 (germline): MNHEY, SMNVEV (reference sequence).

This clone has just one count. The chain has TRBV7-2 and TRBJ2-5; the match to TRBD2 covers 8 bases. The CDR3 extends over 17 amino acids. V lost 0 bases to trimming and J lost 1 base; unmatched junction nucleotides: 7. Germline V lookup: CDR1 SGHTA, CDR2 FQGNSA. The CDR3 is CASSLAVSSGGQETQYF. CDR3 nucleotide sequence: TGTGCCAGCAGCTTAGCGGTTTCCAGCGGGGGCCAAGAGACCCAGTACTTC.

V gene TRBV6-6 combines with J gene TRBJ2-5, with D perhaps matching TRBD1 (6 bases). The CDR3 covers 16 residues. Germline CDR1 and CDR2: MNHNY and SVGAGI (reference sequence). V was clipped by 5 bases and J by 5 bases, with 21 bases between them. CDR3 nucleotide sequence: TGTGCCAGCAGTATCGGCGCCGACAGGCCCCGGGAGACCCAGTACTTC. This sequence encodes CASSIGADRPRETQYF.

The chain employs TRBV20-1 and TRBJ2-1; 14 nucleotides line up with TRBD2. V gave up 3 bases and J gave up 8 bases; unmatched junction bases: 6. This CDR3 region has 15 residues. Germline V gives CDR1 DFQATT, CDR2 SNEGSKA (reference sequence). Here the CDR3 reads CSASEGTSGGDEQFF. The CDR3 coding sequence is TGCAGTGCTAGTGAAGGGACTAGCGGGGGTGATGAGCAGTTCTTC.

The sample holds one count of this clone. This chain joins TRBV6-1 and TRBJ1-5; a weak D match, TRBD1 (5 bases). The V end was cut by 0 bases, the J end by 7 bases, with 10 bases between. Germline V gene sequence: CDR1 MNHNS, CDR2 SASEGT. The CDR3 is made up of 14 amino acids. CDR3 sequence: CASSEALEGQPQHF. CDR3 DNA: TGTGCCAGCAGTGAAGCCTTGGAGGGGCAGCCCCAGCATTTT.

The count of this clone is one. The rearrangement links TRBV9 to TRBJ2-1; perhaps TRBD2 as D (5 bases). This CDR3 has 16 amino acids. V dropped 0 bases and J dropped 0 bases, with 10 bases sitting between them. Germline V gene lookup returns CDR1 SGDLS and CDR2 YYNGEE. CDR3 DNA: TGTGCCAGCAGCGTAGGTCTGGGGAGCTCCTACAATGAGCAGTTCTTC. Translated, it gives CASSVGLGSSYNEQFF.

In its sample, this clone was seen a few times. The gene calls are TRBV18 and TRBJ1-5; D unclear. This CDR3 spans 14 amino acids. V shed 3 bases and J shed 6 bases, with 12 bases lying between them. CDR1 KGHSH and CDR2 LQKENI come from the germline V gene. CDR3 loop: CASSPDGNTQPQHF. Here the CDR3 DNA reads TGTGCCAGCTCACCGGACGGGAATACTCAGCCCCAGCATTTT.

The rearrangement joins TRBV5-4 to TRBJ2-2, with a tentative D call TRBD1 (5 bases). V lost 4 bases and J 0 bases, leaving 13 bases between the germline ends. The CDR3 consists of 16 residues. Germline V CDR1 and CDR2: SGHNT, YYREEE (reference sequence). DNA for the CDR3: TGTGCCAGCAGCCCGTTGGGGCAGGCGAACACCGGGGAGCTGTTTTTT. Amino acid sequence: CASSPLGQANTGELFF.

The chain uses TRBV28 and TRBJ2-7, with TRBD1 matching 9 bases. Germline assignment: CDR1 MDHEN and CDR2 SYDVKM. CDR3 length: 15 residues. The junction had 10 bases not matched to a gene; V was cut back by 7 bases and J by 3 bases. The CDR3 protein is CASTTRDRAIYEQYF. The CDR3 DNA follows: TGTGCCAGCACGACTCGGGACAGGGCGATCTACGAGCAGTACTTC.

J is TRBJ2-1 and V is TRBV7-9; 7 bases are a match to TRBD2. The CDR3 has 19 amino acids. V lost 4 bases to trimming and J lost 5 bases; unmatched junction nucleotides: 20. The V gene's germline CDR1 is SEHNR and CDR2 FQNEAQ (reference sequence). CDR3 in amino acids: CASSSMTDLVLADNNEQFF. The CDR3 bases are TGTGCCAGCAGCTCCATGACGGACCTGGTCCTAGCGGACAACAATGAGCAGTTCTTC.